This T cell receptor beta chain was captured by sequencing in a study of T cell responses to AZD1222 COVID-19 vaccine (dated by TCRdb to about 2021). General notes on the study: TCR sequencing was performed for roughly 250 trial participants, of whom about 210 were given two doses of AZD1222 and around 25 were given two doses of MenACWY control vaccine. Trial participants were enrolled by age into subgroups of 18-55, 56-69 and 70-plus years, and about 150, 27 and 61 TCR-sequenced participants, respectively, were included in these subgroups. The full study reports these points: Reportedly, close to half of the unique spike-specific TCRs recognized epitopes lying outside the regions that are mutated in the B.1.351 and B.1.1.7 variants. The vaccine-associated CD4 TCRs covered the entire spike protein, and the dominant responses fell in regions 160-218 and 743-854. No day 14 peak-response samples were available, so repertoires were characterized only after the peak T cell response. Conclusions about previously exposed vaccinees were limited because only a handful of AZD1222 recipients were SARS-CoV-2 seropositive at baseline. After two AZD1222 doses, spike-specific TCR breadth and depth were significantly higher than at day 0 and than in MenACWY recipients. The 56-69-year group was small, and its depth increase did not reach significance, likely because of low power. Most participants were white British and females outnumbered males, and the authors suggested that clonal diversity may have been underestimated.

Comment on this clone: This clone's antigen is unknown. No base qualities exist here, and no much larger clone lies one base off it.

In light of the paper, this sample's time point label describes: about 28 days (+/-7) after the second vaccine dose. AZD1222 recipients whose second dose came at about 4 weeks and those whose second dose came at about 12 weeks were combined into one group, since spike-specific TCR depth and breadth did not differ between the two schedules. Samples from vaccinated people were obtained from the UK trials COV001 and COV002, which included a single-blind randomized controlled phase 2/3 trial of AZD1222 (ChAdOx1 nCoV-19) in healthy adults. For TCRbeta chain sequencing, PBMC samples from trial participants were taken at day 0 and at day 28 after the second dose. The CDR3 regions of human TCRbeta chains were analyzed by immunosequencing. For the original study's pipeline: TCRs in the repertoires were matched against a reference library of SARS-CoV-2-specific TCRs that had been generated with the MIRA antigen-specificity platform. Breadth was defined as the fraction of unique TCRs that were SARS-CoV-2-associated. Depth was defined as the fraction of total T cells that were SARS-CoV-2-associated. Using the MIRA data, every spike-specific TCR was mapped to the spike region that the TCR reacted to and assigned to either a CD4 or a CD8 class. Log10-transformed breadth and depth values were compared by one-way ANOVA with Sidak's multiple comparisons tests. In its TCRdb copy, this immuneACCESS table keeps in-frame sequences only and misses some clones. Where compared with another copy, unresolved V genes explain less than half of these, and the others have no known cause. V, J and clone size are those of that table, while D and trimming were read from the DNA. Within this sample are about 140,000 clones, with roughly 91% of them counted one time only. Together, the top ten hold approximately 6.2% of the sample.

From a lookup of the germline V gene (reference sequence), CDR1 and CDR2 are DFQATT and SNEGSKA. The V and J ends are trimmed by 3 bases and 7 bases, leaving 16 bases between them. The CDR3, cysteine through phenylalanine, is 14 amino acids long. Only CDR3 DNA is held: 42 bases, read in frame from base 1. Specimen: peripheral blood, collected 28 days after the second AZD1222 dose. This clonotype was sampled from an adult who received the AZD1222 COVID-19 vaccine. The chain uses TRBV20-1 and TRBJ1-3, with TRBD1 perhaps the D gene, on 5 matching bases. The CDR3 protein is CSASPASRGNTIYF. The nucleotide sequence reads as follows: TGCAGTGCTAGTCCCGCATCGAGGGGTAACACCATATATTTT.